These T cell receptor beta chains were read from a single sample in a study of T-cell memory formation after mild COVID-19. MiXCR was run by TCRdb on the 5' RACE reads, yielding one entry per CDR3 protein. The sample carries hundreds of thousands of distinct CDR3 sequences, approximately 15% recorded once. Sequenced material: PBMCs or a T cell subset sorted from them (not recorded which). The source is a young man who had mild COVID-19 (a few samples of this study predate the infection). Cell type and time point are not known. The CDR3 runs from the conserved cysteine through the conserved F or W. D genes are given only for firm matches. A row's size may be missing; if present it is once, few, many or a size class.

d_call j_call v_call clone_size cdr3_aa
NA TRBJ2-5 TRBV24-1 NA CATSDLAESKETQYF
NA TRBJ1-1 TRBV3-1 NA CASSQQELNTEAFF
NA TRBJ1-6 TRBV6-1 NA CASSDWQINSPLHF
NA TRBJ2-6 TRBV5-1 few CASSWGWRRGPSSGANVLTF
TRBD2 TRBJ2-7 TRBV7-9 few CASSLGLRYEQYF
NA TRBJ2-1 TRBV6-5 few CASRFGGADNEQFF
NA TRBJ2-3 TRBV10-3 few CAISESGDHDTQYF
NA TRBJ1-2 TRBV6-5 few CASSYSDIYGYTF
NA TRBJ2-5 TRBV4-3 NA CASSPSDQETQYF
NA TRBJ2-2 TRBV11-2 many CASSPLEVAGELFF
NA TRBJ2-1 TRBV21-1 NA CASSKGQRQVQTYNEQFF
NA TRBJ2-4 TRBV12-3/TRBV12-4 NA CASSLSLMDIQYF
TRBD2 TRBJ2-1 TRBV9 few CASSSSGGFYNEQFF